The TCR beta chain under discussion was sequenced for a study of cytomegalovirus exposure and HLA in healthy donors (dated by TCRdb to about 2017). About the full investigation: An earlier analysis of more than 550 of the donors reported approximately 260 Gb of sequence data and 117 million unique TCR beta sequences obtained from about 180 million T cells. Roughly 300 gigabases of sequencing data and 78 million or so unique TCR sequences were included in an early release covering about 700 HLA-typed donors. Of the 350 to 400 genotyped donors, 81% fell in the genetic ancestry cluster associated with self-reported Caucasian donors. The study was designed to test whether signatures of past pathogen exposure could be identified by cataloging public T cell receptors. Using immunosequencing, the study profiled T cell repertoires from around 680 subjects and related those repertoires to cytomegalovirus serostatus. In addition to the first cohort of approximately 650 subjects, a separate validation cohort of 120 different subjects was used. To predict cytomegalovirus infection status, the study brought together high-throughput TCR immunosequencing, statistical association of individual TCRs with disease status, and machine learning. A later analysis re-examined previously published TCR beta repertoires from about 700 donors and added high-resolution HLA genotyping to investigate patterns of TCR occurrence. The later analysis used no new phenotypic data to find candidate immune exposures, relying instead on TCR beta sequences and their occurrence across donors. In an earlier analysis of 587 of the donors, high-throughput TCR beta sequencing was used to judge whether each TCR beta V gene segment behaved as functional or pseudogenic. Donor age, sex, ethnicity and CMV serostatus were collected together with the repertoire data. A later genetic analysis took genome-wide SNP genotypes for about 65% of the 666 donors and used that subset as a discovery cohort. All discovery cohort repertoires had been generated on a single sequencing platform. HLA typing included class I and class II loci at four-digit resolution. The number of typed donors differed by locus: roughly 629-630 for A, B, C, DRB1 and DQB1; 522 for DQA1; some 610 for DPA1; and 400 to 480 for DPB1. Four to six DR-DQ haplotypes were handled as single units for association and clustering, since linkage in the cohort was strong. Among approximately 370 genotyped donors of the cohort, an average of around 250,000 unique TCR beta nucleotide sequences was sequenced per donor, of which roughly 17% were non-productive.

Beyond this particular receptor, the publication reports: A further reported finding was that TCR beta sequences accurately predicted the HLA-A and HLA-B alleles for most subjects in the first cohort. In a later analysis, HLA-associated TCR beta chains were found to be more clonally expanded and to have lower generation probabilities than equally common non-associated chains. The earlier analysis of approximately 560 of the donors excluded approximately 17 rarely observed V segments, including chromosome 9 orphons, because counts were too low. A later genetic analysis associated a missense DCLRE1C variant with V-gene and J-gene trimming of TCR beta chains, and an independent cohort replicated the association. In both the original and validation cohorts, the classifier was reported to diagnose cytomegalovirus status with high specificity and sensitivity. It was suggested by the authors that the approach could potentially be generalized to other disease states and immunological phenotypes. CMV serostatus was the only immune exposure information available for the cohort. A total of fewer than 200 TCR beta chains were listed by the study as associated with cytomegalovirus. Most CMV-associated TCR beta chains appeared to be HLA-restricted in a later analysis, and the HLA associations seemed to be driven largely by CMV exposure. Linkage disequilibrium might explain the correlated functional status among segregating V segments, but an unknown experimental factor could not be ruled out. In a later analysis, the rate of TCR association differed among HLA loci, with DRB1 alleles having the most associated TCRs and HLA-C alleles having the fewest. According to a later genetic analysis, donors in an Asian-associated ancestry cluster had fewer N-insertions in productive TCRs than the approximately 670-donor mean. A few of the identified cytomegalovirus-associated TCR beta chains were confirmed in vitro to be specific for cytomegalovirus antigens. HLA typing was unavailable for some donors at each locus, so association tests used only the typed subset. The cohort was sequenced for TCR beta chains only, and without alpha or paired-chain data the features that could be detected were limited. Strong co-occurrence of HLA alleles, especially DR and DQ, made assigning TCR associations to individual alleles difficult. Because the 87-base-pair reads could not distinguish some IMGT-functional V segments, including TRBV6-2 and TRBV6-3, those segments were excluded. The sequencing pipeline was judged likely to have produced a cluster of highly shared sequence variants as a technical artifact. Across donors, most TCR sequences were observed very rarely, whereas some public TCRs were present in many individuals. At a false discovery rate of 0.05, a later analysis linked under 20,000 TCR beta sequences to specific HLA alleles. Presence/absence analyses assumed roughly uniform sequencing depth across donors, an assumption that may not hold. In an earlier analysis of under 600 of the donors, most TCR beta V segments were observed in productive rearrangements about 87% or about 30% of the time, broadly matching IMGT annotations. Several of the top co-occurrence clusters appeared to be linked to parvovirus B19, influenza, CMV and Epstein-Barr virus, according to a later analysis.

The cohort consisted of hundreds of healthy bone marrow donors. At the time of sampling, every cohort member was nominally healthy, though immune exposures that went unrecorded were likely present. The donor tested CMV seronegative, placing the donor among the 300 to 450 seronegative members of the cohort. Every donor gave a peripheral blood sample, and the peripheral blood mononuclear cells from that sample were used for TCR beta sequencing. The Qiagen DNeasy Blood Extraction Kit was used to extract genomic DNA from the blood cell samples. The CDR3 covers 16 residues, taking in both the cysteine and the phenylalanine. Here the CDR3 DNA is all that survives: 48 bases in frame from base 1. The junction shows trimming of 1 base on V and 6 bases on J, and the gene matches do not reach 6 bases of it. From the germline V gene, CDR1 is SGHVS and CDR2 is FNYEAQ. With regard to this clone: Its target antigen remains unknown. Per-base quality was not reported, and no clone a single base away is much larger than it.

The protocol used for the library was the immunoSEQ multiplex PCR assay. The multiplex PCR relied on a mix of 60 forward primers for TCR Vbeta segments and 13 reverse primers for TCR Jbeta segments. Amplification of the CDR3 region of rearranged TCR beta genes was performed with a multiplex PCR assay on genomic DNA. On the Illumina HiSeq System, the amplified TCR beta libraries were sequenced as 87-base-pair reads. The authors processed their data as follows. A later analysis counted 75 million to 100 million unique TCR beta chains across the 650 to 700 repertoires, and approximately 11 million of these chains were shared by at least two donors. Raw reads were error-corrected and collapsed into unique sequences with a nearest-neighbor algorithm that merged closely related sequences to remove PCR and sequencing errors. Alignment of CDR3 sequences to IMGT reference sequences was used to assign V, D and J gene segments. For a sequence to be retained, a match of at least six nucleotides was required to both a V gene segment and a J gene segment. Rearrangements were classified as productive when the CDR3 lacked stop codons and remained in frame with V and J, and all other rearrangements were classified as non-productive. CDR3 was defined by IMGT convention, running from the second conserved V-encoded cysteine to the conserved J-encoded phenylalanine. In an earlier analysis of 500 to 650 of the donors, sequences lacking an unambiguous match to a single V gene segment were excluded. An earlier analysis of a few hundred of the donors classified V segments as functional when productive rearrangements were above 56.7% and as segregating when the standard deviation between donors was above 5%. A statistical classification framework was developed to diagnose cytomegalovirus status using the catalog of TCR beta chain sequences. In a later analysis, TCR nucleotide sequences were compared against IMGT/GENE-DB human TR gene sequences so that V and J genes could be assigned. A later analysis assigned CDR3 sequences and most-parsimonious VDJ recombination scenarios with the TCRdist pipeline. In a later analysis, every TCR beta chain was defined by the combination of its CDR3 amino acid sequence and its V-gene family, and reads without a unique V-gene family were dropped. A later analysis removed roughly 590 highly shared, low-generation-probability nucleotide sequences to deal with suspected cross-contamination and a sequencing artifact. For each public chain, a later analysis derived a clonal expansion index from normalized ranks of inferred template counts within each repertoire. Generation probabilities in a later analysis came from a VDJ recombination model fitted to out-of-frame rearrangements, and those results were checked against IGoR. A later analysis scored TCR-TCR, TCR-HLA and TCR-CMV co-occurrence with hypergeometric tests, applying a repertoire-size bias correction to TCR pairs. To estimate false discovery rates, a later analysis permuted the HLA or CMV assignments 20 times. In a later analysis, co-occurring TCRs were grouped using DBSCAN, with TCRdist sequence similarity added in when clustering inside HLA-allele-positive subsets. Repertoires with fewer than 30,000 or more than 120,000 public chains, plus five repertoires with anomalous nucleotide sharing, were excluded from co-occurrence clustering. Imported from immuneACCESS, the table was reduced by TCRdb to in-frame sequences with V and J called. These copies leave out some clones; in studies compared against another copy, an unresolved V gene accounts for under half, and the cause of the remainder is not known. From that table come the V and J calls and clone size; the DNA was used to work out D and trimming. The sample table contains fewer than 200,000 clones; only one count was recorded for 80% of them. The top ten hold under 0.85% of the sample.

The chain employs TRBV7-6 and TRBJ2-2, with TRBD2 matching 9 junction bases. The sequenced sample consisted of PBMCs. This receptor was identified in a boy aged 10-17 years in good health and CMV-seronegative. The DNA sequence is given as TGTGCCAGCAGCTTAGTTGGCGGGAGGGCCGCCGGGGAGCTGTTTTTT. Translation gives CASSLVGGRAAGELFF.